This is a list of T cell receptor beta chains from one sample in a study of patients and donors after allogeneic stem cell transplantation. TCRdb passed the RT-PCR reads through MiXCR, listing each CDR3 protein once. The sample records 100,000 to 130,000 distinct CDR3 sequences, 35% being singletons. The sequenced sample consisted of blood, either unsorted or a sorted T cell fraction (not recorded which). Receptors originate from a human donor who was either an allogeneic HSCT recipient or a stem cell or donor lymphocyte infusion donor (not recorded which). It is not recorded whose cells these are; they may come from a transplant donor. Both conserved end residues are part of each CDR3. A D gene is named only where the DNA matches it firmly. Size tells how often a clone was seen (once, few, many) or the class of an expanded clone, and some rows leave it out.

d_gene	abundance	v_gene	len	j_gene	CDR3nt	CDR3aa
TRBD2	few	TRBV20-1	15	TRBJ2-3	TGCAGTGCTAACGAATTAGCGGGAGTTTCTGATACGCAGTATTTT	CSANELAGVSDTQYF
TRBD2	-	TRBV28	16	TRBJ2-7	TGTGCCAGCAGTTTAAACCGCGGGAGGTCCTCCTACGAGCAGTACTTC	CASSLNRGRSSYEQYF
TRBD2	-	TRBV2	15	TRBJ2-7	TGTGCCAGCAGTCTCCTGGAAGTAGCGGGAGGCGAGCAGTACTTC	CASSLLEVAGGEQYF
-	-	TRBV7-9	14	TRBJ1-1	TGTGCCAGCAGTGGGGACCTCCCCGACACTGAAGCTTTCTTT	CASSGDLPDTEAFF
-	-	TRBV6-5	14	TRBJ2-1	TGTGCCAGCAGGGTGGAGTTTTTCACCGATGAGCAGTTCTTC	CASRVEFFTDEQFF
-	few	TRBV7-2	14	TRBJ1-1	TGTGCCAGCAGCTTAGATCGGCGTGGCACTGAAGCTTTCTTT	CASSLDRRGTEAFF
-	-	TRBV30	13	TRBJ1-1	TGTGCCTGGAAGGGCGGGGGCGCCTCTGAAGCTTTCTTT	CAWKGGGASEAFF
-	-	TRBV7-9	12	TRBJ1-2	TGTGCCAGCACCCAGTCGACAGATGGCTACACCTTC	CASTQSTDGYTF
-	-	TRBV6-5	18	TRBJ1-6	TGTGCCAGCAGACCCCCGGGGAAACGGGACCGGCATAATTCACCCCTCCACTTT	CASRPPGKRDRHNSPLHF
TRBD2	-	TRBV4-2	17	TRBJ2-7	TGTGCCAGCAGCCCCCTACCTTGGCGGGAGCCCGGTTACGAGCAGTACTTC	CASSPLPWREPGYEQYF